Presented here are 23 T cell receptor beta chains from one specimen sequenced in a study of blood T cell repertoires in COVID-19 (dated by TCRdb to the early 2020s). Library prep was done by the immunoSEQ multiplex PCR assay. Here the immuneACCESS table is served through TCRdb, limited to in-frame sequences with V and J called. Missing clones are a known gap in these copies; in checked studies unresolved V genes cover under half, and the rest lacks a known reason. This sample has 100,000 or so clones in its table, and roughly 78% of those were observed once. The ten largest clones add up to 6.5% to 8.5% of the sample. The sample consisted of peripheral blood. The receptors stem from a man aged 45-60 years with active or convalescent COVID-19.

This chain joins TRBV24-1 and TRBJ2-5; D perhaps matches TRBD2 (5 bases). There are 15 residues in the CDR3. The V end lost 4 bases, the J end lost 0 bases, and 11 bases lay between the germline ends. Germline CDR1 KGHDR, CDR2 SFDVKD. This CDR3 is CATSDRTEYQETQYF. DNA of the CDR3: TGTGCCACCAGTGACCGGACTGAGTACCAAGAGACCCAGTACTTC.

As for this clone: Other DNA sequences of this sample code for an identical CDR3. The V call is TRBV6-1, the J call TRBJ2-5; a possible D gene is TRBD1 (6 bases). The V gene lost 1 base and the J gene lost 5 bases, with 11 bases spanning the gap. This CDR3 is 14 amino acids long. Germline V CDR1 and CDR2: MNHNS, SASEGT. CDR3 nucleotides: TGTGCCAGCAGTGAAGGCAGGGGTGGGGAGACCCAGTACTTC. This gives the protein CASSEGRGGETQYF.

The rearrangement joins TRBV25-1 to TRBJ1-2, with TRBD1 identical over 9 bases. With V trimmed by 3 bases and J by 3 bases, 2 bases remained unmatched. The CDR3 is made up of 14 amino acids. CDR1 is MGHDK, CDR2 SYGVNS, per germline. CDR3 protein: CASSEGDRDYGYTF. Here the CDR3 DNA reads TGTGCCAGCAGTGAGGGGGACAGGGACTATGGCTACACCTTC.

In this sample, this clone turned up once. V usage is TRBV6-1 and J usage is TRBJ1-5; 7 bases are shared with TRBD1. The CDR3 covers 14 residues. Germline CDR1 and CDR2: MNHNS and SASEGT. The V gene end was trimmed by 5 bases and the J gene end by 3 bases; junction bases not matched to a gene: 4. The CDR3 is CASSLTGPNQPQHF. CDR3 DNA: TGTGCCAGCAGTTTGACAGGGCCCAATCAGCCCCAGCATTTT.

The chain links TRBV5-1 to TRBJ1-4; TRBD1 matches 11 bases. The germline V gene encodes CDR1 SGHRS and CDR2 YFSETQ. Trimming took 2 bases from V and 1 from J; bases not matched to a gene: 1. The CDR3 runs 16 residues. CDR3 sequence (DNA): TGCGCCAGCAGCTTAGGGACAGGGGGAACTAATGAAAAACTGTTTTTT. This sequence encodes CASSLGTGGTNEKLFF.

The chain combines TRBV6-5 with TRBJ2-5; 8 bases align to TRBD1. Germline V gives CDR1 MNHEY, CDR2 SVGAGI. The CDR3 runs 14 residues. J lost 1 base, V lost 5 bases, and 3 bases had no gene match. The CDR3 region has the DNA TGTGCCAGCAGTCCCGGACAGGGCCAAGAGACCCAGTACTTC. It encodes CASSPGQGQETQYF.

The chain joins TRBV3-1 (or the pseudogene TRBV3-2) to TRBJ1-5; no clear D. The ends were cut back, 1 base at V and 2 bases at J, with 15 bases in the middle. The CDR3 sequence is 17 residues long. Germline loops: CDR1 LGHDT, CDR2 YNNKEL (reference sequence). The CDR3 is CASSQGGGRRGNQPQHF. CDR3 DNA: TGTGCCAGCAGCCAAGGGGGAGGGAGAAGGGGCAATCAGCCCCAGCATTTT.

The chain couples TRBV6-6 to TRBJ2-7, with 9 bases that match TRBD2. V lost 2 bases to trimming and J lost 0 bases; unmatched junction nucleotides: 2. The CDR3 covers 15 residues. The V gene's germline CDR1 is MNHNY and CDR2 SVGAGI (reference sequence). The CDR3 loop reads CASSYLAGTSYEQYF. In DNA, the CDR3 is TGTGCCAGCAGTTACCTAGCGGGGACCTCCTACGAGCAGTACTTC.

This chain joins TRBV7-2 and TRBJ2-3, with TRBD2 as a possible D gene (5 bases). V was shortened by 2 bases and J by 4 bases, with 19 bases between the two germline ends. The CDR3 length is 17 residues. From germline, CDR1 is SGHTA and CDR2 FQGNSA. CDR3 coding DNA: TGTGCCAGCAGCTTACAAGTTCGGGTAGGGCGGGCAGATACGCAGTATTTT. Its protein is CASSLQVRVGRADTQYF. The full variable domain, with the rest looked up from reference TRBV7-2 and TRBJ2-3, is GAGVSQSPSNKVTEKGKDVELRCDPISGHTALYWYRQSLGQGLEFLIYFQGNSAPDKSGLPSDRFSAERTGGSVSTLTIQRTQQEDSAVYLCASSLQVRVGRADTQYFGPGTRLTVL.

The chain uses TRBV2 and TRBJ2-3; 11 positions match TRBD2. The junction had 13 bases not matched to a gene; V was cut back by 2 bases and J by 0 bases. The CDR3 contains 20 residues. Germline values: CDR1 SNHLY, CDR2 FYNNEI. CDR3 in DNA: TGTGCCAGCAGTGAATCCGGACTAGCGGGCCCTTCCACTAGCACAGATACGCAGTATTTT. Residues: CASSESGLAGPSTSTDTQYF.

The chain uses TRBV5-1 and TRBJ2-5, with D unresolved. This CDR3 has 14 residues. CDR1 is SGHRS and CDR2 is YFSETQ in the germline V gene. Between the trimmed V and J ends, which lost 4 bases and 3 bases, there was a span of 13 bases. The CDR3 coding sequence is TGCGCCAGCAGCGGGCAGGTTACAAAAGAGACCCAGTACTTC. Amino acid sequence: CASSGQVTKETQYF.

The rearrangement links TRBV5-1 to TRBJ2-3, with 7 bases matching TRBD1. CDR1 is SGHRS and CDR2 is YFSETQ in the germline V gene. V trimming: 2 bases; J trimming: 2 bases; junction bases outside the gene matches: 2. The CDR3 spans 14 residues. The CDR3 coding sequence is TGCGCCAGCAGCTTAGAGGGGGCCACAGATACGCAGTATTTT. This sequence encodes CASSLEGATDTQYF.

A few counts support this clone. This chain links TRBV7-8 with TRBJ2-1; 8 bases align to TRBD2. Germline loops: CDR1 SGHVS, CDR2 FQNEAQ. V gave up 0 bases and J gave up 5 bases; unmatched junction bases: 6. The CDR3 has 16 amino acids. The CDR3 DNA reads as TGTGCCAGCAGCTTAGCGCGAATCGGGGGGGACAATGAGCAGTTCTTC. Residues: CASSLARIGGDNEQFF.

The chain carries TRBV7-6 and TRBJ2-3; 11 bases match TRBD2. The CDR3 consists of 17 residues. V gave up 0 bases and J gave up 0 bases; unmatched junction bases: 2. The germline V gene encodes CDR1 SGHVS and CDR2 FNYEAQ. This chain's CDR3 is CASSLATSGASTDTQYF. DNA of the CDR3: TGTGCCAGCAGCTTAGCGACTAGCGGGGCCAGCACAGATACGCAGTATTTT.

The rearrangement joins TRBV18 to TRBJ2-5; 7 bases line up with TRBD2. Germline-derived CDR1 and CDR2 are KGHSH and LQKENI. The CDR3 runs to 15 residues. J was trimmed by 4 bases and V by 0 bases; bases with no gene match: 5. The CDR3 bases are TGTGCCAGCTCACCACCAGGGAGGGAAGGAGAGACCCAGTACTTC. Its translation is CASSPPGREGETQYF.

The V call is TRBV29-1, the J call TRBJ1-2, with TRBD1 identical over 9 bases. The ends lost 4 bases at V and 4 bases at J; junction bases unmatched: 10. Germline CDR1 is SQVTM and CDR2 is ANQGSEA. This CDR3 spans 15 amino acids. As DNA, the CDR3 is TGCAGCGTTGCCCCTACGACAGGGGGGGGCTATGGCTACACCTTC. Translating gives CSVAPTTGGGYGYTF.

CDR3 nucleotides: TGTGCCAGCAGTTCGACTAGAATTGAGCAGTTCTTC. Its translation is CASSSTRIEQFF. V usage is TRBV28 and J usage is TRBJ2-1; D is perhaps TRBD2 (6 bases). The germline V gene has CDR1 MDHEN and CDR2 SYDVKM. The CDR3 runs 12 residues. V lost 4 bases to trimming and J lost 9 bases, with 10 bases between them. The full variable domain, its missing parts supplied by reference TRBV28 and TRBJ2-1, is DVKVTQSSRYLVKRTGEKVFLECVQDMDHENMFWYRQDPGLGLRLIYFSYDVKMKEKGDIPEGYSVSREKKERFSLILESASTNQTSMYLCASSSTRIEQFFGPGTRLTVL.

This clone was seen only a few times. The chain recombines TRBV20-1 with TRBJ1-1; D may be TRBD1 (5 bases). The CDR3 has 11 residues. The ends were cut back, 4 bases at V and 8 bases at J, with 11 bases in the middle. Germline CDR1 is DFQATT and CDR2 is SNEGSKA (reference sequence). Here the CDR3 reads CSAIQGEEAFF. In DNA, the CDR3 is TGCAGTGCTATTCAGGGTGAGGAAGCTTTCTTT.

The chain employs TRBV6-2 or TRBV6-3 and TRBJ2-7; a possible D gene is TRBD1 (5 bases). Trimming cost V 2 bases and J 3 bases, with 17 bases left between them. Germline V gene lookup returns CDR1 MNHEY and CDR2 SVGEGT. The CDR3 consists of 16 residues. The CDR3 reads CASSYEDSRDGYEQYF. In DNA, the CDR3 is TGTGCCAGCAGTTACGAAGATTCCAGGGATGGCTACGAGCAGTACTTC.

CDR3 sequence reads: CASSLSRLAGGGTDTQYF. Written as DNA, the CDR3 is TGTGCCAGCAGCTTATCTCGGCTAGCGGGGGGCGGCACAGATACGCAGTATTTT. The gene calls are TRBV13 and TRBJ2-3, with 11 bases identical to TRBD2. Germline values: CDR1 PRHDT, CDR2 FYEKMQ (reference sequence). The V segment lost 2 bases and the J segment 1 base; nucleotides outside the gene matches: 8. The CDR3 has 18 residues.

This chain connects TRBV6-7 to TRBJ2-7, with D possibly matching TRBD2 (6 bases). TRBV6-7 is classed as an ORF, of uncertain function. The CDR3 covers 14 residues. V lost 6 bases and J 2 bases, leaving 14 bases between the germline ends. Here the CDR3 reads CASSGTQGTYEQYV. The CDR3 region has the DNA TGTGCCAGCAGCGGGACTCAGGGAACCTACGAGCAGTACGTC.

V usage is TRBV7-9 and J usage is TRBJ1-2, with 7 bases matching TRBD1. The V gene end was trimmed by 5 bases and the J gene end by 2 bases; junction bases not matched to a gene: 5. This CDR3 comprises 14 residues. The germline CDR1 and CDR2 sequences are SEHNR and FQNEAQ (reference sequence). The CDR3 is CASSPGQVNYGYTF. CDR3 coding DNA: TGTGCCAGCAGCCCAGGACAGGTGAACTATGGCTACACCTTC.

The chain combines TRBV10-1 with TRBJ2-2; TRBD1 agrees at 8 bases. This CDR3 is 16 amino acids long. Germline CDR1 WNHNN, CDR2 SYGVQD (reference sequence). With 2 bases clipped from V and 1 base from J, the junction kept 3 bases outside the gene matches. CDR3 in DNA: TGCGCCAGCAGTGAGGCTGGGACAGGGAACACCGGGGAGCTGTTTTTT. As protein: CASSEAGTGNTGELFF.